Below, one TCR beta chain is given with its context. This clone was seen just once. This clone's antigen is unknown. No clone much larger than this one lies a single base away; base qualities are absent. The data were taken from a study of blood T cell repertoires in COVID-19 (dated by TCRdb to 2018 to 2020). For the study in its entirety: Collaborator samples came from the United States, Italy and Spain and covered acute and convalescent phases of COVID-19. A de-identified subject ID, COVID-19 status, age in years and sex were almost always included in the sample metadata. The repertoires were made available in a free public database intended to serve as a resource for research on the immune response to SARS-CoV-2. Where available, HLA class I and class II types were obtained from metadata supplied by the sample provider rather than from assay-based typing. The samples were drawn from two sources: the first 160 participants of the ongoing ImmuneRACE study, and 950 to 1,500 subjects contributed by 6 global collaborators. The material from the prospective study consisted of cDNA or gDNA derived from T cells, B-cell-depleted T cells, or PBMCs. Deeply sampled blood TCRbeta repertoires from subjects exposed to, actively infected with, or recovered from COVID-19 were included in the dataset.

Enrolling through a virtual design, the prospective study's participants ranged in age from roughly 18 to 95 years and lived across 20 to 25 United States geographic areas. To assign participants to cohorts, the prospective study relied on clinical history that participants themselves reported in a screening survey and a study questionnaire. Recovered participants in ImmuneRACE Cohort 3 were defined by two consecutive negative NP/OP PCR tests, clearance by a healthcare professional, or resolution of symptoms. In the prospective study, mobile phlebotomists collected whole blood, serum and a nasopharyngeal or oropharyngeal swab from each participant. Participants in the prospective study had the option to provide additional blood draws and questionnaires over a 2-month period. Prospective study blood samples were shipped either frozen or at room temperature before DNA extraction. What the work shows at the level of the full study, not this receptor alone: Clinical and demographic metadata were provided uncurated, with the amount varying by source and participant.

TCRbeta CDR3 regions were amplified from genomic DNA by means of the immunoSEQ Assay, a bias-controlled multiplex PCR. The source study handled its data this way. Within the assay, amplification of reference gene primers was used to estimate how many nucleated cells each sample contained. To quantify the absolute abundance of each unique TCRbeta CDR3 rearrangement, sequence reads were collapsed and filtered. Productive Simpson clonality was computed per sample as the square root of Simpson's diversity index over productive rearrangements. TCRdb carries this immuneACCESS record with in-frame sequences only. Its versions omit some clonotypes, under half of them owing to an unresolved V gene in the studies checked, with the rest unexplained. V and J calls and clone size come straight from that table; D and trimming were deduced from the DNA. The sample contains 360,000 or so clones, 89% of them found a single time. The ten largest account for 1.7% of the sample.

For CDR1 and CDR2, the germline V gene (reference sequence) lists DFQATT and SNEGSKA. From cysteine to phenylalanine, the CDR3 is 11 amino acids long. Solely the CDR3 DNA is kept, with 33 bases framed from the first base. V is shortened by 6 bases, J by 6 bases, and the region joining them spans 8 bases. Specimen: PBMCs or T cells enriched from blood (not recorded which). The V and J segments used are TRBV20-1 and TRBJ1-4; no D segment can be confidently identified. The sequence was collected from a woman between 25 and 40 years old who had recovered from COVID-19. In nucleotides, the sequence is TGCAGTGCGGGAGGGTATGAAAAACTGTTTTTT. It specifies CSAGGYEKLFF.